One sample yielded the 24 T cell receptor beta chains listed below, sequenced in a study of neurological immune-mediated disorders. TCRdb independently ran MiXCR on the 5' RACE reads; one entry per CDR3 protein. The sample includes more than 50,000 distinct CDR3 sequences, about 10% of them seen just once. The sample taken for sequencing was PBMCs. These receptors were collected from a man in his sixties in good health.

This clonotype was seen many times. V gene TRBV6-1 combines with J gene TRBJ2-3; D is ambiguous. V dropped 6 bases and J dropped 4 bases, with 11 bases sitting between them. This CDR3 spans 13 amino acids. Germline V CDR1 and CDR2: MNHNS, SASEGT. For the CDR3, the DNA is TGTGCCAGCAGGATACATGGCCCAGATACGCAGTATTTT. Translated: CASRIHGPDTQYF.

This clonotype was counted ten times or more. CDR3 DNA: TGTGCCACAAGACAGGGGGTAGCTAACTATGGCTACACCTTC. Its translation: CATRQGVANYGYTF. The chain employs TRBV10-3 and TRBJ1-2, with 9 positions matching TRBD1. CDR1 and CDR2 from the germline V gene are ENHRY and SYGVKD. The CDR3 has 14 residues. V shed 10 bases and J 0 bases; nucleotides not matched to a gene: 6.

This clonotype has at least ten counts. V gene TRBV6-6 combines with J gene TRBJ2-5; D possibly uses TRBD1 or TRBD2 (5 bases each). The CDR3 has 13 amino acids. The V gene's germline CDR1 is MNHNY and CDR2 SVGAGI (reference sequence). V lost 3 bases and J 3 bases, leaving 8 bases between the germline ends. Here the CDR3 reads CASSYRGEETQYF. The DNA for the CDR3 is TGTGCCAGCAGTTATCGAGGGGAAGAGACCCAGTACTTC.

This clonotype occurred many times. This chain connects TRBV7-9 to TRBJ1-1, with D unresolved. Trimming shortened V by 0 bases and J by 1 base, and 9 bases separated the two germline ends. Germline CDR1 SEHNR, CDR2 FQNEAQ (reference sequence). The CDR3 length is 15 residues. The CDR3: CASSLAPASNTEAFF. CDR3 in DNA: TGTGCCAGCAGCTTAGCGCCCGCTTCGAACACTGAAGCTTTCTTT.

This clonotype was found many times. The V and J genes are TRBV6-5 and TRBJ2-1, with 8 bases matching TRBD2. The V gene's germline CDR1 is MNHEY and CDR2 SVGAGI. This CDR3 spans 15 amino acids. V lost 0 bases to trimming and J lost 10 bases; unmatched junction nucleotides: 8. CDR3 region: CASSYSSGGPREQFF. The CDR3 DNA reads TGTGCCAGCAGTTACTCATCGGGGGGGCCACGGGAGCAGTTCTTC.

This clonotype was counted ten times or more. The rearrangement joins TRBV29-1 to TRBJ1-2; D call uncertain. Between the trimmed V and J ends, which lost 4 bases and 3 bases, there was a span of 12 bases. The CDR3 is 13 residues long. Germline-derived CDR1 and CDR2 are SQVTM and ANQGSEA. The CDR3 protein is CSVALDSYYGYTF. The CDR3 region has the DNA TGCAGCGTTGCACTGGACTCATACTATGGCTACACCTTC.

In this sample, this clonotype turned up many times. The chain recombines TRBV7-8 with TRBJ1-3, with TRBD1 as a possible D gene (5 bases). Trimming stripped 2 bases from V and 2 bases from J, with 16 bases between. Per the germline V gene, CDR1 is SGHVS and CDR2 is FQNEAQ. The CDR3 extends over 17 amino acids. CDR3 nucleotides: TGTGCCAGCAGCTTAAATCGGGGCCCCATTGCTGGAAACACCATATATTTT. Protein sequence: CASSLNRGPIAGNTIYF.

This clonotype has at least ten counts. The chain carries TRBV6-2 or TRBV6-3 and TRBJ1-1; D is undetermined. Germline CDR1 MNHEY, CDR2 SVGEGT. The CDR3 extends over 14 amino acids. The V end was cut by 2 bases, the J end by 3 bases, with 10 bases between. This CDR3 reads CASSYEAGHTEAFF. CDR3 coding DNA: TGTGCCAGCAGTTACGAGGCGGGCCACACTGAAGCTTTCTTT.

This clonotype was seen many times. V is TRBV5-1 and J is TRBJ1-1, with 8 bases aligning to TRBD1. The CDR3 length is 16 residues. The J segment lost 3 bases and the V segment lost 0 bases, leaving 7 bases of the junction unmatched. Germline values: CDR1 SGHRS, CDR2 YFSETQ. The CDR3 sequence is CASSLAGGEGDTEAFF. The CDR3 nucleotides read TGCGCCAGCAGCTTGGCAGGGGGCGAGGGCGACACTGAAGCTTTCTTT.

This clonotype was observed many times. The chain recombines TRBV3-1 with TRBJ1-2; tentatively, D is TRBD1 (5 bases). The CDR3 extends over 14 amino acids. Germline CDR1 is LGHDT and CDR2 is YNNKEL (reference sequence). With 4 bases removed from V and 6 bases from J, the gap between germline ends came to 15 bases. The CDR3 region has the DNA TGTGCCAGCAGCCTGGGGGGGGTCGGTAATGGCTACACCTTC. Encoded protein: CASSLGGVGNGYTF.

A remark on this clonotype: A junction boundary mismatches the germline segment, possibly from a read error. This rearrangement joins TRBV29-1 to TRBJ2-1; either TRBD1 or TRBD2 may fit D (5 bases each). Germline-derived CDR1 and CDR2 are SQVTM and ANQGSEA. This CDR3 region has 12 residues. The CDR3 DNA reads TGCAGCGCCCGGGGCCCCGGAGGTGAACAGTTATTC. Amino acids: CSARGPGGEQLF.

This rearrangement joins TRBV7-8 to TRBJ1-1, with D uncertain. The CDR3 covers 14 residues. CDR1 is SGHVS, CDR2 FQNEAQ, per germline. V dropped 9 bases and J dropped 5 bases, with 19 bases sitting between them. CDR3 coding DNA: TGTGCCAGTAGCCCTCGGGAAAGTTCTACTGAAGCTTTCTTT. Its translation: CASSPRESSTEAFF.

This clonotype has a count of ten or more. The V gene is TRBV4-3, the J gene TRBJ2-1; TRBD2 aligns across 13 bases. Germline V CDR1 and CDR2: LGHNA, YSLEER. The V and J ends lost 4 bases and 10 bases, in that order; junction bases with no gene match: 10. This CDR3 comprises 16 residues. The CDR3 sequence is CASSPVTSGGAYEQFF. In DNA form, the CDR3 reads TGCGCCAGCAGCCCAGTCACTAGCGGGGGGGCCTACGAGCAGTTCTTC.

Ten or more counts support this clonotype. This chain connects TRBV29-1 to TRBJ2-3; D may be TRBD1 (5 bases). Trimming took 2 bases from V and 6 from J, leaving 12 bases between them. The length of the CDR3 is 13 residues. In germline, CDR1 is SQVTM, CDR2 ANQGSEA. DNA for the CDR3: TGCAGCGTTGAAAGGCAGGGTATGGATACGCAGTATTTT. It encodes CSVERQGMDTQYF.

This clonotype was recorded many times. The rearrangement links TRBV5-1 to TRBJ1-4; 7 bases agree with TRBD1. V lost 0 bases, J lost 3 bases, and 5 bases stayed unmatched. Germline-derived CDR1 and CDR2 are SGHRS and YFSETQ. This CDR3 has 16 residues. The CDR3 nucleotides read TGCGCCAGCAGCTTGGGAACAGGGGCGGCTAATGAAAAACTGTTTTTT. As protein: CASSLGTGAANEKLFF.

V gene TRBV7-6 combines with J gene TRBJ1-1; D may be TRBD1 (6 bases). Germline V gene sequence: CDR1 SGHVS, CDR2 FNYEAQ. The CDR3 has 14 residues. The V end was cut by 0 bases, the J end by 6 bases, with 11 bases between. This CDR3 reads CASSLALAGAEAFF. As DNA, the CDR3 is TGTGCCAGCAGCTTAGCGCTGGCAGGGGCTGAAGCTTTCTTT. Looking up the rest from reference TRBV7-6 and TRBJ1-1 gives the full variable domain: GAGVSQSPRYKVTKRGQDVALRCDPISGHVSLYWYRQALGQGPEFLTYFNYEAQQDKSGLPNDRFSAERPEGSISTLTIQRTEQRDSAMYRCASSLALAGAEAFFGQGTRLTVV.

This clonotype appeared many times. The V and J genes are TRBV20-1 and TRBJ1-5; D unresolved. The germline V gene encodes CDR1 DFQATT and CDR2 SNEGSKA (reference sequence). Trimming took off 0 bases at V and 7 bases at J, with 7 bases between the two ends. The CDR3 is made up of 12 amino acids. The CDR3 reads CSARESKQPQHF. In DNA, the CDR3 is TGCAGTGCTAGAGAGAGTAAACAGCCCCAGCATTTT.

The sample holds many counts of this clonotype. V usage is TRBV9 and J usage is TRBJ2-2; 9 bases fit TRBD1. V was clipped by 8 bases and J by 4 bases; unmatched bases: 9. This CDR3 contains 15 residues. CDR1 is SGDLS and CDR2 is YYNGEE in the germline V gene. CDR3 loop: CASGTTGGSTGELFF. In DNA form, the CDR3 reads TGTGCCAGTGGCACGACAGGGGGAAGCACCGGGGAGCTGTTTTTT.

This clonotype was recorded at least ten times. The CDR3 loop reads CASSRAGHGYEQYF. CDR3 in DNA: TGTGCCAGCAGCCGAGCGGGGCACGGCTACGAGCAGTACTTC. The chain links TRBV7-2 to TRBJ2-7; 7 positions match TRBD2. The CDR3 extends over 14 amino acids. The V and J ends lost 5 bases and 3 bases, in that order; junction bases with no gene match: 7. Per the germline V gene, CDR1 is SGHTA and CDR2 is FQGNSA.

This clonotype was seen ten or more times. The chain couples TRBV7-9 to TRBJ2-1; no clear D. This CDR3 region has 15 residues. The V and J ends lost 0 bases and 1 base respectively, with 7 bases between them. The germline gives CDR1 SEHNR, CDR2 FQNEAQ (reference sequence). The CDR3 DNA reads TGTGCCAGCAGCTTAGCCAGCAGATCCTACAATGAGCAGTTCTTC. Translated, it gives CASSLASRSYNEQFF.

This clonotype was seen many times. The chain links TRBV3-1 to TRBJ2-1, with D tentatively TRBD2 (6 bases). Germline V gene lookup returns CDR1 LGHDT and CDR2 YNNKEL (reference sequence). V lost 3 bases and J 8 bases, leaving 20 bases between the germline ends. CDR3 length: 16 amino acids. CDR3 residues: CASSHTTRLGGYEQFF. The CDR3, as DNA: TGTGCCAGCAGCCACACGACCCGACTTGGGGGGTATGAGCAGTTCTTC.

This clonotype appeared many times. The chain combines TRBV5-1 with TRBJ1-2; unclear D gene. The germline gives CDR1 SGHRS, CDR2 YFSETQ. With 2 bases removed from V and 8 bases from J, the gap between germline ends came to 19 bases. CDR3 length: 15 amino acids. This CDR3 reads CASSFNFEMLEGYTF. The CDR3 nucleotides read TGCGCCAGCAGCTTTAATTTCGAGATGTTGGAAGGCTACACCTTC.

This clonotype was seen ten or more times. The chain recombines TRBV7-2 with TRBJ2-7; D ambiguous. V gave up 2 bases and J gave up 5 bases, with 13 bases separating them. The CDR3 contains 14 residues. Germline-derived CDR1 and CDR2 are SGHTA and FQGNSA. CDR3 bases: TGTGCCAGCAGCTTAATGGGAATCAGCGACGAGCAGTACTTC. Translation gives CASSLMGISDEQYF.

This clonotype was detected many times. This chain uses TRBV6-5 with TRBJ2-5; 8 bases map to TRBD2. V lost 6 bases and J lost 4; bases outside the gene matches: 7. This CDR3 region has 14 residues. Per the germline V gene, CDR1 is MNHEY and CDR2 is SVGAGI. Here the CDR3 reads CASSTAGGLETQYF. Here the CDR3 DNA reads TGTGCCAGCAGCACCGCGGGGGGTTTAGAGACCCAGTACTTC.